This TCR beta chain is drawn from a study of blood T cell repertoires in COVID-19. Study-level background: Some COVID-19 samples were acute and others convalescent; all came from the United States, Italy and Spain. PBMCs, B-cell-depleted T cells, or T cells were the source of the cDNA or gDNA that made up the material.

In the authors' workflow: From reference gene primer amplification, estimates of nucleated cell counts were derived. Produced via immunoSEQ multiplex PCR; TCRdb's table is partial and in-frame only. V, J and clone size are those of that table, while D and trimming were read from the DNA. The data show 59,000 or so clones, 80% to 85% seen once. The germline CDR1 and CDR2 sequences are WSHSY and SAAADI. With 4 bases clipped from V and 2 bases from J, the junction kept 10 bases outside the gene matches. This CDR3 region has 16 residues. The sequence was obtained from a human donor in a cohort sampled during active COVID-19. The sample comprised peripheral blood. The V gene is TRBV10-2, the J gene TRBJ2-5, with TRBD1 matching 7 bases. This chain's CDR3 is CASSARDSLWQETQYF. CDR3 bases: TGCGCCAGCAGTGCCCGGGACAGCCTTTGGCAAGAGACCCAGTACTTC.